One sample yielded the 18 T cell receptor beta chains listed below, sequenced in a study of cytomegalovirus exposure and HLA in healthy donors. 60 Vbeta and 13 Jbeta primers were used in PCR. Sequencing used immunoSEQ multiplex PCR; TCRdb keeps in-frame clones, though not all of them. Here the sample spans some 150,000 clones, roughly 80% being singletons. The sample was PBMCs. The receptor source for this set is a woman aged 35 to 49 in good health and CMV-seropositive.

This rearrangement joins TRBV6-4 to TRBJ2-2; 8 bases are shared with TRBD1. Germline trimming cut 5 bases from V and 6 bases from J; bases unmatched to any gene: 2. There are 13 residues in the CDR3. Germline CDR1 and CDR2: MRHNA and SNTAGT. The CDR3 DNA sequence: TGTGCCAGCAGTTCAGGGGGCTCCGGGGAGCTGTTTTTT. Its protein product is CASSSGGSGELFF.

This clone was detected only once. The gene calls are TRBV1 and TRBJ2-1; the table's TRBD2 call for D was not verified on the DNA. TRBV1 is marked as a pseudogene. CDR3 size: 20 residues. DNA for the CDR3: TGCACCAGCAGCCCAGCAAGATCTCGGCTAGCGGACAGACACGACAATGAGCAGTTCTTC. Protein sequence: CTSSPARSRLADRHDNEQFF.

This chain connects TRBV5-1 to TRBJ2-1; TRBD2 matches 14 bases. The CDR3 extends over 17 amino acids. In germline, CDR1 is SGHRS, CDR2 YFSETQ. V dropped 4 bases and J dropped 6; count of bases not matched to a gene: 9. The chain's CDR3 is CASSTGLAGGGGNEQFF. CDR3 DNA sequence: TGCGCCAGCAGCACAGGACTAGCGGGAGGAGGAGGCAATGAGCAGTTCTTC.

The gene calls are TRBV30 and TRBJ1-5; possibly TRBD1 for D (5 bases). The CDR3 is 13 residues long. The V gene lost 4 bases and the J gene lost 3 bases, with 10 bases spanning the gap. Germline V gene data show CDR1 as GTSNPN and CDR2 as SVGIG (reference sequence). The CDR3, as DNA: TGTGCCTGGAATGGAGGGGACAATCAGCCCCAGCATTTT. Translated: CAWNGGDNQPQHF.

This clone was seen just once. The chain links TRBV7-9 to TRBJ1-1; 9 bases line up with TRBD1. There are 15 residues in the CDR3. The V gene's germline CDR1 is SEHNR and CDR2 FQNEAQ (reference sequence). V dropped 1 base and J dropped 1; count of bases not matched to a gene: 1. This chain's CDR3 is CASSLEGQGNTEAFF. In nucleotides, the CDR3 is TGTGCCAGCAGCTTAGAGGGACAGGGGAACACTGAAGCTTTCTTT.

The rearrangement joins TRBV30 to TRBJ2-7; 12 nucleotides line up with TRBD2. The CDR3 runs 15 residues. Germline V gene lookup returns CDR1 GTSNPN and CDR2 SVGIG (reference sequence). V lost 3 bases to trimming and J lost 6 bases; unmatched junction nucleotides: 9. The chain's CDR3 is CAWSAPPGLAGEQYF. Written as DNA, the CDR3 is TGTGCCTGGAGCGCACCCCCGGGACTAGCGGGCGAGCAGTACTTC.

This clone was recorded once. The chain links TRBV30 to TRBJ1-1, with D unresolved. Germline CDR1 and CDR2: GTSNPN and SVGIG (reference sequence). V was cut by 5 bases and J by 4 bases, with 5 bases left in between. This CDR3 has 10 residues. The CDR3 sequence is CAWGGTEAFF. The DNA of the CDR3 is TGTGCCTGGGGCGGCACTGAAGCTTTCTTT.

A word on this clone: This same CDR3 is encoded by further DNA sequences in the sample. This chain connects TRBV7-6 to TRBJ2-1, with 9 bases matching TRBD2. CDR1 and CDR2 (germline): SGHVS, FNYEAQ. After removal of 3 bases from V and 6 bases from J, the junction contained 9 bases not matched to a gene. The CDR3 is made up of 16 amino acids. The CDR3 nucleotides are TGTGCCAGCAGCTTGGGTGTAGCGGGAGCAGGCAATGAGCAGTTCTTC. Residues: CASSLGVAGAGNEQFF.

The CDR3 nucleotides read TGTGCCAGCAGCGTAGAGGGCGACGGAGGGCCAAGGGAGACCCAGTACTTC. It codes for CASSVEGDGGPRETQYF. This chain joins TRBV9 and TRBJ2-5; possible D gene TRBD2, 6 bases. There are 17 residues in the CDR3. Per the germline V gene, CDR1 is SGDLS and CDR2 is YYNGEE. V was pared by 0 bases and J by 5 bases, with 20 bases between.

CDR3 sequence (DNA): TGTGCCAGCAGCCCCAGACTAGCGGGGGGTCTGACTGGGGCCAACGTCCTGACTTTC. Translation gives CASSPRLAGGLTGANVLTF. The J gene is TRBJ2-6, the V gene TRBV5-4; 13 bases line up with TRBD2. There are 19 residues in the CDR3. Germline V gene data show CDR1 as SGHNT and CDR2 as YYREEE (reference sequence). V was pared by 4 bases and J by 2 bases, with 9 bases of the junction left unmatched. Full variable domain (rest looked up from reference TRBV5-4 and TRBJ2-6): ETGVTQSPTHLIKTRGQQVTLRCSSQSGHNTVSWYQQALGQGPQFIFQYYREEENGRGNFPPRFSGLQFPNYSSELNVNALELDDSALYLCASSPRLAGGLTGANVLTFGAGSRLTVL.

This CDR3 is CASSYRGSYNEQFF. The CDR3 DNA is TGTGCCAGCAGTTACCGGGGGTCCTACAATGAGCAGTTCTTC. The V and J genes are TRBV6-5 and TRBJ2-1; D is perhaps TRBD2 (6 bases). Germline V gives CDR1 MNHEY, CDR2 SVGAGI. Trimming cost V 2 bases and J 1 base, with 6 bases left between them. CDR3 size: 14 residues.

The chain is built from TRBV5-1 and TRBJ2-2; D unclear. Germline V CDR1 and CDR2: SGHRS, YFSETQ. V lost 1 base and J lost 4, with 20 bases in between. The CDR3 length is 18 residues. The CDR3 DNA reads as TGCGCCAGCAGCTTGTTTATCAGCGAGAGCCCGCGCACCGGGGAGCTGTTTTTT. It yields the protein CASSLFISESPRTGELFF.

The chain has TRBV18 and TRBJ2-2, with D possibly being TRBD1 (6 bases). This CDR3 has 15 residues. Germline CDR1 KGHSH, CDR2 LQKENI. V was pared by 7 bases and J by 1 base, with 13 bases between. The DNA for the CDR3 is TGTGCCAGCTACAGACAGGAGCGGAACACCGGGGAGCTGTTTTTT. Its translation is CASYRQERNTGELFF.

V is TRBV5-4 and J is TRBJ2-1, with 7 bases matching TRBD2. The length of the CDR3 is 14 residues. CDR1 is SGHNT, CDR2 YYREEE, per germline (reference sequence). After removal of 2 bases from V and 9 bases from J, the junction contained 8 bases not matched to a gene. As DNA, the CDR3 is TGTGCCAGCAGCTTTGGTGGGGGGGAGGGTGAGCAGTTCTTC. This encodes CASSFGGGEGEQFF.

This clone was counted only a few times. CDR3 sequence (DNA): TGTGCCAGCAGCTCCCAGGGGAGGGCCCTGAGGTCACCCCTCCACTTT. Translation gives CASSSQGRALRSPLHF. This sequence joins TRBV7-2 and TRBJ1-6, with a tentative D call TRBD1 (6 bases). Per the germline V gene, CDR1 is SGHTA and CDR2 is FQGNSA. The V end lost 4 bases, the J end lost 10 bases, and 20 bases lay between the germline ends. The CDR3 totals 16 residues.

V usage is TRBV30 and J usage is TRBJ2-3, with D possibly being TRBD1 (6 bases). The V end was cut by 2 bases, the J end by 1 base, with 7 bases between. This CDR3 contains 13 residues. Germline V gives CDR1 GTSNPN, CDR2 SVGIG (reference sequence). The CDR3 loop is CAWSNRGTDTQYF. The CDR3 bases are TGTGCCTGGAGTAACAGGGGCACAGATACGCAGTATTTT. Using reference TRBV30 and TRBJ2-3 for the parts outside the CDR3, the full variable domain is SQTIHQWPATLVQPVGSPLSLECTVEGTSNPNLYWYRQAAGRGLQLLFYSVGIGQISSEVPQNLSASRPQDRQFILSSKKLLLSDSGFYLCAWSNRGTDTQYFGPGTRLTVL.

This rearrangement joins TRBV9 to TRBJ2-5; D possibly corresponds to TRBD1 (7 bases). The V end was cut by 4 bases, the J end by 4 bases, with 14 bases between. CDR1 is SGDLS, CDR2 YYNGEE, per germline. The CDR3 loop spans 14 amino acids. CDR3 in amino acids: CASSPRQGLETQYF. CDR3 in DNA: TGTGCCAGCAGCCCCCGACAGGGACTAGAGACCCAGTACTTC.

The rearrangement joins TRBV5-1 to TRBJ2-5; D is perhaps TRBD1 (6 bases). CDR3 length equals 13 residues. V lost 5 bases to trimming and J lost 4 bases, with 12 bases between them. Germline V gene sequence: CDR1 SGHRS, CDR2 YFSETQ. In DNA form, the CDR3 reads TGCGCCAGCAGTATAACGGACAGAGAGACCCAGTACTTC. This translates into CASSITDRETQYF.